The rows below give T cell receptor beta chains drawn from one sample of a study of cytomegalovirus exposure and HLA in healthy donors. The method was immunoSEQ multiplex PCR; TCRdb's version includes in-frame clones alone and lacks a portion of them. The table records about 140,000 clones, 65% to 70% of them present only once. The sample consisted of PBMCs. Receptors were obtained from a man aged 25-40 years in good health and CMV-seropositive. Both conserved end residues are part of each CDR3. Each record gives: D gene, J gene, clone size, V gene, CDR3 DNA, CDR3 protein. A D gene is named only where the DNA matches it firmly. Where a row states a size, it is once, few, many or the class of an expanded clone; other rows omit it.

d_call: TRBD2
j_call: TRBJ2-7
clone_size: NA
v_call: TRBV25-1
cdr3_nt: TGTGCCAGCAGTTGGGCGGGAGCTGTCTATAACGAGCAGTACTTC
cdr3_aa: CASSWAGAVYNEQYF

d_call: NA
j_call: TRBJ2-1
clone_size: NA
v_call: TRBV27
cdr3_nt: TGTGCCAGCAGTTTATTTCGAACAAACACCTACAATGAGCAGTTCTTC
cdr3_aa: CASSLFRTNTYNEQFF

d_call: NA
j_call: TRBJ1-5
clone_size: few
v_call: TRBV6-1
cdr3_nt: TGTGCCAGCAGTGAAGTTGTGACACCTATCAATCAGCCCCAGCATTTT
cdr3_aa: CASSEVVTPINQPQHF

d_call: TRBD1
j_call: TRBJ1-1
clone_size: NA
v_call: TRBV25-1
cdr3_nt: TGTGCCAGCAGTGAATATCTTCTAGCAGGGGGCGACACTGAAGCTTTCTTT
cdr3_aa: CASSEYLLAGGDTEAFF

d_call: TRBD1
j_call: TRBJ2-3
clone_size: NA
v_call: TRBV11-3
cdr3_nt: TGTGCCAGCAGCGAAGGGACAGGGAGCACAGATACGCAGTATTTT
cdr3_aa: CASSEGTGSTDTQYF

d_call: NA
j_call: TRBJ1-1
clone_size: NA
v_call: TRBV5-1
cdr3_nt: TGCGCCAGCAGCTTGAACCGAGCGAACACTGAAGCTTTCTTT
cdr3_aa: CASSLNRANTEAFF

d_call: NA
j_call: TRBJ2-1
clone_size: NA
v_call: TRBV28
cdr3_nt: TGTGCCAGCAACCACCCTTCTAGTTCGGGGTTTATGGGTTCAGCTTCTGGTGAGCAGTTCTTC
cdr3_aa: CASNHPSSSGFMGSASGEQFF

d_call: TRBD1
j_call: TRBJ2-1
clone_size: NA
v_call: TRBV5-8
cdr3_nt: TGTGCCAGCATCAACTACCAGGGGGCTTACAATGAGCAGTTCTTC
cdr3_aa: CASINYQGAYNEQFF

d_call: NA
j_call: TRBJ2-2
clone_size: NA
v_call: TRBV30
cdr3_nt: TGTGCGGGGGGGCGGCTCAGGAGCACCGGGGAGCTGTTTTTT
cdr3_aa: CAGGRLRSTGELFF

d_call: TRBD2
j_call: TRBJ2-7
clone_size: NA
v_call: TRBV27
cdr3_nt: TGTGCCAGCAGTGAGACTAGCATCTCCGACGAGCAGTACTTC
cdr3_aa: CASSETSISDEQYF

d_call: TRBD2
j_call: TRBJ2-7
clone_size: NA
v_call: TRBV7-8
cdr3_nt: TGTGCCAGCAGCTTGGACAAATGGGCGGGGGGTATCTCCTACGAGCAGTACTTC
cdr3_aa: CASSLDKWAGGISYEQYF

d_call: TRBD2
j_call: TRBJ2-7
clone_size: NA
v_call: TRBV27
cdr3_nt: TGTGCCAGCAGTTTGCTCCGGCAGGTGGCGGGAGAACGGAGGGAGTACTTC
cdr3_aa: CASSLLRQVAGERREYF